The rows below give T cell receptor beta chains drawn from one sample of a study of a mutant IDH1 vaccine in newly diagnosed glioma. Assay used: immunoSEQ multiplex PCR; TCRdb lists only in-frame clones, some missing. The sample contains 35,000 or so clones, roughly 80% of which appear only once. These receptors' targets are unknown. The sequencing used PBMCs, collected from a glioma patient whose treatment included an IDH1 peptide vaccine. The receptor set was obtained from a man in his thirties or forties with glioma. The CDR3 runs from the conserved cysteine through the conserved F or W. The D gene is left open where the match is weak. Expanded clones get a size class; other rows say once, few or many, or leave the size out.

abundance	j_gene	d_gene	v_gene	CDR3nt	CDR3aa
.	TRBJ1-4	TRBD1	TRBV28	TGTGCCAGCACCCCCCCACAGGGGTCTAGGGAAAAACTGTTTTTT	CASTPPQGSREKLFF
.	TRBJ1-1	.	TRBV29-1	TGCAGCGTAAAGGTAGGCTCGAACACTGAAGCTTTCTTT	CSVKVGSNTEAFF
once	TRBJ1-3	.	TRBV19	TGTGCCAGTAGTAGGGGCGGCTCTGGAAACACCATATATTTT	CASSRGGSGNTIYF
few	TRBJ1-2	TRBD1	TRBV5-4	TGTGCCAGCAGGGACAGGGGAGCCTATGGCTACACCTTC	CASRDRGAYGYTF
.	TRBJ2-5	.	TRBV30	TGTGCCTGGAGTGTACCCGGGGACCCCCAAGAGACCCAGTACTTC	CAWSVPGDPQETQYF
.	TRBJ2-1	TRBD1	TRBV15	TGTGCCACCAGCAGAGATTTTTACAGGGGAAATGAGCAGTTCTTC	CATSRDFYRGNEQFF
.	TRBJ1-4	.	TRBV2	TGTGCCAGCAGTGAAGGGGGGCGCAATGAAAAACTGTTTTTT	CASSEGGRNEKLFF
.	TRBJ1-1	.	TRBV27	TGTGCCAGCAGTTTATCCTACAGTGGAACTGAAGCTTTCTTT	CASSLSYSGTEAFF
few	TRBJ1-1	TRBD1	TRBV7-9	TGTGCCAGCAACCGACAGGGGGCCGGCGTTGAAGCTTTCTTT	CASNRQGAGVEAFF
.	TRBJ2-7	.	TRBV30	TGTGCCTGGAGTGTAGCGCAGGGCCACGAGCAGTACTTC	CAWSVAQGHEQYF
.	TRBJ1-6	.	TRBV19	TGTGCCAGTAGTATGACCCAAATCTTTATTCGGCGTGCAGGGGAAACACCCCTCCACTTT	CASSMTQIFIRRAGETPLHF
once	TRBJ1-2	.	TRBV29-1	TGCAGCGTCCCTTCGGACGGTGACTATGGCTACACCTTC	CSVPSDGDYGYTF
.	TRBJ2-7	TRBD1	TRBV6-1	TGTGCCAGCAGTTCGACAGGGGCCCGTTTAGGCGAGCAGTACTTC	CASSSTGARLGEQYF
.	TRBJ2-2	TRBD2	TRBV10-3	TGTGCCATCAGTACTAGCGGGGACACCGGGGAGCTGTTTTTT	CAISTSGDTGELFF
.	TRBJ2-1	TRBD1	TRBV7-3	TGTGCCAGCAGCTTAACGGGACAGGGTATCGATGAGCAGTTCTTC	CASSLTGQGIDEQFF
.	TRBJ2-1	.	TRBV7-3	TGTGCCAGCAGCTTAAGTAGCGGAAACTACAATGAGCAGTTCTTC	CASSLSSGNYNEQFF
few	TRBJ2-1	TRBD2	TRBV5-1	TGCGCCAGCGAGCGGGGGGGCGGATTCAATGAGCAGTTCTTC	CASERGGGFNEQFF
.	TRBJ1-1	.	TRBV19	TGTGCCAGTAGCATGGGACCGAACACTGAAGCTTTCTTT	CASSMGPNTEAFF
.	TRBJ1-1	TRBD1	TRBV29-1	TGCAGCGTTTGGGACAGGGGTCATGCTGGAGCTTTCTTT	CSVWDRGHAGAFF
once	TRBJ1-2	.	TRBV18	TGTGCCAGCTCACCACCGGACGTGACAGACTATGGCTACACCTTC	CASSPPDVTDYGYTF
.	TRBJ2-1	TRBD2	TRBV5-1	TGCGCCAGCAGCTTGGCGGAGATACTAGCGAACAGAAGAACCTACAATGAGCAGTTCTTC	CASSLAEILANRRTYNEQFF
.	TRBJ2-1	.	TRBV9	TGTGCCAGCAGCGTAGTGACGGCCTACAATGAGCAGTTCTTC	CASSVVTAYNEQFF
.	TRBJ1-4	.	TRBV4-1	TGCGCCAGCAGCCAAATCACGGGGGGGTCAGCTAATGAAAAACTGTTTTTT	CASSQITGGSANEKLFF
.	TRBJ1-4	.	TRBV29-1	TGCAGCGTTGAAGGATTACAGGAGGGAACTAATGAAAAACTGTTTTTT	CSVEGLQEGTNEKLFF
.	TRBJ2-5	.	TRBV13	TGTGCCAGCACCCTGAGTAGCCAAGAGACCCAGTACTTC	CASTLSSQETQYF
.	TRBJ1-2	.	TRBV30	TGTGCCTGGAGTGGGACTCTAACTTCGGGAGGCTACACCTTC	CAWSGTLTSGGYTF
.	TRBJ1-4	.	TRBV6-5	TGTGCCAGCAGCTACACCGGATCTAATGAAAAACTGTTTTTT	CASSYTGSNEKLFF
few	TRBJ1-1	.	TRBV5-5	TGTGCCAGCAGCTTGGGAGGGGACACTGAAGCTTTCTTT	CASSLGGDTEAFF
few	TRBJ2-7	TRBD1	TRBV5-1	TGCGCCAGCACCCGCGACAGGGGGCTAGAGCAGTACTTC	CASTRDRGLEQYF
.	TRBJ1-2	TRBD1	TRBV14	TGTGCCAGCAGCCAAGAAGGGACAGGGGAGGAGTATGGCTACACCTTC	CASSQEGTGEEYGYTF
.	TRBJ2-3	TRBD2	TRBV2	TGTGCCAGCCCTAGCGGGGGGGGCACAGATACGCAGTATTTT	CASPSGGGTDTQYF
.	TRBJ2-3	.	TRBV6-1	TGTGCCAGCAGTGAAGAATTCGGGGGTGGAGGTTCTAGCACAGATACGCAGTATTTT	CASSEEFGGGGSSTDTQYF
.	TRBJ1-2	TRBD1	TRBV30	TGTGCCTGGAGTGTCGGGACAGGGAATGGCTACACCTTC	CAWSVGTGNGYTF
.	TRBJ2-4	.	TRBV7-9	TGTGCCAGCAGCCCAGGATTGGGGAAGGAGAACATTCAGTACTTC	CASSPGLGKENIQYF
.	TRBJ2-7	.	TRBV13	TGTGCCAGCAGCTTGGTTGTAGGGAAGGCCTACGAGCAGTACTTC	CASSLVVGKAYEQYF
.	TRBJ2-1	TRBD1	TRBV5-1	TGCGCCAGCAGCTTGGGCAGGGGGCCCAATGAGCAGTTCTTC	CASSLGRGPNEQFF
.	TRBJ1-1	TRBD1	TRBV15	TGTGCCACCAGCAGAGATGGGACAGGGAACACTGAAGCTTTCTTT	CATSRDGTGNTEAFF
few	TRBJ1-1	.	TRBV4-1	TGCGCCAGCAGCCAAGATCACAGGAACACTGAAGCTTTCTTT	CASSQDHRNTEAFF
.	TRBJ2-5	TRBD1	TRBV2	TGTGCCAGCGTTGGGACAGGAAAAGAGACCCAGTACTTC	CASVGTGKETQYF
.	TRBJ1-1	.	TRBV25-1	TGTGCCAGCAGTGACTGGGGGGGGAACACTGAAGCTTTCTTT	CASSDWGGNTEAFF
.	TRBJ1-1	TRBD1	TRBV19	TGTGCCAGTAGCGGAGAGGGGGCAACGGGGAACACTGAAGCTTTCTTT	CASSGEGATGNTEAFF
.	TRBJ1-5	TRBD1	TRBV4-1	TGCGCCAGCAGCCAAGATTCCGGGACAGTGACCAATCAGCCCCAGCATTTT	CASSQDSGTVTNQPQHF
.	TRBJ2-7	.	TRBV7-9	TGTGCCAGCAGCTTAGAGAGCAGGGCGTACGAGCAGTACTTC	CASSLESRAYEQYF
.	TRBJ2-2	TRBD2	TRBV5-1	TGCGCCAGCAGCTCAGCGGGAGATACCGGGGAGCTGTTTTTT	CASSSAGDTGELFF
.	TRBJ1-2	.	TRBV9	TGTGCCAGCAGCGTAGGATTAGGGCTGTACGGCTACACCTTC	CASSVGLGLYGYTF
.	TRBJ1-2	TRBD1	TRBV7-8	TGTGCCAGCAGCATAGGGGGGACAGGCTATGGCTACACCTTC	CASSIGGTGYGYTF
.	TRBJ1-1	.	TRBV29-1	TGCAGCGTTGAAAGGGGCACGAACACTGAAGCTTTCTTT	CSVERGTNTEAFF
.	TRBJ2-7	TRBD2	TRBV15	TGTGCCACCAGCGCCCTTCCGGGACTAACAGGCGAGCAGTACTTC	CATSALPGLTGEQYF
.	TRBJ2-6	.	TRBV2	TGTGCCAGCAGACAGTACTCTGGGGCCAACGTCCTGACTTTC	CASRQYSGANVLTF
.	TRBJ2-7	TRBD2	TRBV5-4	TGTGCCAGCAGCTTGGGTGGCGGGGGTCCACCCTACGAGCAGTACTTC	CASSLGGGGPPYEQYF
.	TRBJ2-3	TRBD2	TRBV6-4	TGTGCCAGCAGTGACTCCGGGGGGGCTTCAGATACGCAGTATTTT	CASSDSGGASDTQYF